Sequencing of this T cell receptor beta chain was carried out in a study of OX40 agonist ivuxolimab in advanced cancers. Study summary: Hepatocellular carcinoma, melanoma, renal cell or head and neck cancer affected the dose-escalation patients. Those enrolled were less than 85% male, with a mean age of roughly 60 years and ages from 23 to 79.

Clones were sequenced by immunoSEQ multiplex PCR, and TCRdb holds only the in-frame ones, with some missing. This table has nearly 80,000 clones, roughly 94% appearing once. V lost 0 bases to trimming and J lost 5 bases; unmatched junction nucleotides: 3. The CDR3 consists of 15 residues. The germline V gene has CDR1 KGHSH and CDR2 LQKENI. The chain joins TRBV18 to TRBJ2-7; 11 positions agree with TRBD1. The specimen comprised CD4+ or CD8+ T cells sorted from blood, sampled in a trial of the OX40 agonist ivuxolimab. The TCR sequence derives from an adult with an advanced solid tumor such as melanoma, head and neck, liver or kidney cancer. The chain's CDR3 is CASSPPGTGGDEQYF. The CDR3 DNA follows: TGTGCCAGCTCACCACCCGGGACAGGGGGTGACGAGCAGTACTTC.